The clone carrying this T cell receptor (beta chain) was recorded once. No antigen is known for it. This CDR3 region has 15 residues. Germline CDR1 and CDR2: MNHNS and SASEGT. V was trimmed by 7 bases and J by 3 bases, leaving 17 bases between them. Primers: 60 Vbeta forward and 13 Jbeta reverse. Assay: immunoSEQ multiplex PCR; the TCRdb copy retains only in-frame clones and omits some. The sample comprises 120,000 to 150,000 clones, 80% to 85% of which are singletons, and approximately 2.9% rests with the top ten. While unrecorded immune exposures were likely, the donors were nominally healthy when sampled. This sample was taken from a study of cytomegalovirus exposure and HLA in healthy donors. Study results and caveats: Fewer N-insertions (relative to the roughly 660-donor mean) were reportedly seen in an Asian-associated ancestry cluster in a later analysis. Rarity characterized most TCR sequences, yet some public TCRs appeared in many donors.

The sequence was obtained from a woman in her twenties or thirties in good health and CMV-seronegative. The sequencing input was PBMCs. The rearrangement joins TRBV6-1 to TRBJ2-3; D might be TRBD2 (6 bases). The CDR3 DNA is TGTGCCAGCACCTCCCCGGGGCGGGGTACAGATACGCAGTATTTT. Translated, it gives CASTSPGRGTDTQYF.